This entry features one TCR beta chain sequence. Antigen specificity is unknown. These data come from a study of blood T cells in healthy people across ages. Study-level background: In model experiments, template switching was able to capture about one barcoded beta molecule for every two T cells that were present.

Primers used in a second PCR of roughly 6 to 11 cycles were a sample-barcoded 5' primer and a J-beta primer mix. MiXCR, applied by TCRdb to the 5' RACE reads, yields one record per CDR3 protein. This sample carries almost 550,000 distinct CDR3 sequences, 24% of them seen once, and the ten largest clones take 8.5% to 9.5%. The CDR3 sequence is 15 residues long. In germline, CDR1 is SGDLS, CDR2 YYNGEE. Trimming cost V 0 bases and J 5 bases, with 14 bases left between them. Study observations and caveats: TCR beta diversity correlated strongly with naive T cell percentage.

The same specimen was also included in a second study, on T cells of mothers and their children. That source adds: At about 1.4 ug per 15 ul, all of the extracted RNA went into cDNA synthesis.

Sequencing used blood. The rearrangement uses TRBV9 and TRBJ1-1; D unresolved. The receptor comes from a boy aged 5-17 years in good health. The CDR3 reads CASSVGHGVKTEAFF. The CDR3 DNA is TGTGCCAGCAGCGTAGGCCATGGGGTTAAAACTGAAGCTTTCTTT. Full variable domain (outside the CDR3, taken from reference TRBV9 and TRBJ1-1): DSGVTQTPKHLITATGQRVTLRCSPRSGDLSVYWYQQSLDQGLQFLIQYYNGEERAKGNILERFSAQQFPDLHSELNLSSLELGDSALYFCASSVGHGVKTEAFFGQGTRLTVV.